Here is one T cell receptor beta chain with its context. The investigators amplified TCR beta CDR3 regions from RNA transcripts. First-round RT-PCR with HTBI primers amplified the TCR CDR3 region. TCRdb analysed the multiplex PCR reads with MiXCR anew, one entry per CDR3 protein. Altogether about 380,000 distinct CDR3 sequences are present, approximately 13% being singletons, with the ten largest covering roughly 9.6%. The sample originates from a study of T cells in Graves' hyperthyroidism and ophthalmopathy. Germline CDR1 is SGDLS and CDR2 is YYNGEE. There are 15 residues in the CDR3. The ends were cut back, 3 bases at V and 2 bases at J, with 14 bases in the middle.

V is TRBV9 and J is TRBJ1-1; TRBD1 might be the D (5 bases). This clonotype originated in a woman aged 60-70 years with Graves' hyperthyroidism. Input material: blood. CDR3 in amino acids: CASSDGGARNTEAFF. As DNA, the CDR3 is TGTGCCAGCAGCGATGGAGGGGCGAGAAACACTGAAGCTTTCTTT. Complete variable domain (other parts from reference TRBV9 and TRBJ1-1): DSGVTQTPKHLITATGQRVTLRCSPRSGDLSVYWYQQSLDQGLQFLIQYYNGEERAKGNILERFSAQQFPDLHSELNLSSLELGDSALYFCASSDGGARNTEAFFGQGTRLTVV.